This T cell receptor (beta chain) was captured by sequencing in a study of T cell repertoires in cytomegalovirus infection. Study outcomes and limitations: HLA-C-restricted CMV-specific TCR beta clonotypes were dominant in the ex vivo response.

With respect to this clonotype: What it binds is unknown.

Each CDR3 protein gets one entry after TCRdb re-called the reads with MiXCR. The profile covers about 160,000 distinct CDR3 sequences, with about 20% appearing a single time and roughly 27% taken by the ten largest. CDR1 and CDR2 from the germline V gene are SNHLY and FYNNEI. The CDR3 has 18 residues. Trimming cost V 3 bases and J 1 base; bases outside gene matches: 8. The chain uses TRBV2 and TRBJ1-5, with TRBD1 matching over 11 bases. The material sequenced was CD8+ T cells from cultured PBMCs, taken from culture after CMV antigen stimulation. The TCR sequence derives from a human donor in good health (CMV status not recorded). Some clones in this sample may be carry-over from other donors' samples. The CDR3: CASSERDRGSYSNQPQHF. In DNA form, the CDR3 reads TGTGCCAGCAGTGAGCGGGACAGGGGGTCTTACAGCAATCAGCCCCAGCATTTT.